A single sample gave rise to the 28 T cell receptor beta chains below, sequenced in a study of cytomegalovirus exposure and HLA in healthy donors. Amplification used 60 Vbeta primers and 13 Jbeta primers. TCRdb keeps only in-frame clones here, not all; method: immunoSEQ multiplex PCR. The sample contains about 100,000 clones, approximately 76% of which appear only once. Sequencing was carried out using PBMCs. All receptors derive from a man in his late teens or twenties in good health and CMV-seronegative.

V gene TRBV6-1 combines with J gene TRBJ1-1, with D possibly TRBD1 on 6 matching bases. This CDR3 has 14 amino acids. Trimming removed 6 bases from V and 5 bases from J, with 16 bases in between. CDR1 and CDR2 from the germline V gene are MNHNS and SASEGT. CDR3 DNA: TGTGCCAGCAGCGGCATGGGGGCACATACTGAAGCTTTCTTT. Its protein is CASSGMGAHTEAFF.

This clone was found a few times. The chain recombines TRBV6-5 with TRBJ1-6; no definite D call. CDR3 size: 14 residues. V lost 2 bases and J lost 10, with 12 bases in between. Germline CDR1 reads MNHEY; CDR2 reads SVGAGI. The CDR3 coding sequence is TGTGCCAGCAGTTACGTGGTTGGAGGATCACCCCTCCACTTT. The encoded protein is CASSYVVGGSPLHF.

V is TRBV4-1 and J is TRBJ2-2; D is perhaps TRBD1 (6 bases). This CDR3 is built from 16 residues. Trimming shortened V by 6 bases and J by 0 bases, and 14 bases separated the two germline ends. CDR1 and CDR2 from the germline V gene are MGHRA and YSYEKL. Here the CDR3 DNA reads TGCGCCAGCAGTCGTACCGGGACACCGAACACCGGGGAGCTGTTTTTT. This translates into CASSRTGTPNTGELFF.

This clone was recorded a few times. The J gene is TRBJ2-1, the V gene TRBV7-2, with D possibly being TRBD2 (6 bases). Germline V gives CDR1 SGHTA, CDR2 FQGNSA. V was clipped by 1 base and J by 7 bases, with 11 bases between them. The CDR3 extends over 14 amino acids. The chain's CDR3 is CASSLEEGRNEQFF. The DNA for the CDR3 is TGTGCCAGCAGCTTAGAGGAGGGGAGGAATGAGCAGTTCTTC.

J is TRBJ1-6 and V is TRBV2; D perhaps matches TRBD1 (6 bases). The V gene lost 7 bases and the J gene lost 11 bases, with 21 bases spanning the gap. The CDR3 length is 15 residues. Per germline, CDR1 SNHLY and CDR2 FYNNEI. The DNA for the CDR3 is TGTGCCAGCATCCCCGGGGGGGCAGGGAGTCCACCCCTCCACTTT. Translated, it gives CASIPGGAGSPPLHF.

CDR3 protein: CASHPGAGSGNEQFF. The CDR3, as DNA: TGTGCCAGCCACCCGGGTGCGGGGAGTGGCAATGAGCAGTTCTTC. The chain is built from TRBV2 and TRBJ2-1; tentative D call: TRBD2 (6 bases). Trimming shortened V by 8 bases and J by 6 bases, and 20 bases separated the two germline ends. Germline lookup yields CDR1 SNHLY and CDR2 FYNNEI. CDR3 size: 15 residues.

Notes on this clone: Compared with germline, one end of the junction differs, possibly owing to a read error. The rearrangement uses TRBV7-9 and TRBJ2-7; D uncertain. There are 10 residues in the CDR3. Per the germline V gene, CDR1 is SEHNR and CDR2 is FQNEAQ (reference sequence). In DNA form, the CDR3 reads TGTTCCAGCAGACATTCGATGCAGTACTTC. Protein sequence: CSSRHSMQYF.

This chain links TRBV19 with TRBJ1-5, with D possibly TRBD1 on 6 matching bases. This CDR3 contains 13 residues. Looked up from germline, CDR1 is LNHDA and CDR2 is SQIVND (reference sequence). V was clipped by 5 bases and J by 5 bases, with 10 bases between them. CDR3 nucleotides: TGTGCCAGTAGTGAGGGGGTATATCAGCCCCAGCATTTT. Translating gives CASSEGVYQPQHF.

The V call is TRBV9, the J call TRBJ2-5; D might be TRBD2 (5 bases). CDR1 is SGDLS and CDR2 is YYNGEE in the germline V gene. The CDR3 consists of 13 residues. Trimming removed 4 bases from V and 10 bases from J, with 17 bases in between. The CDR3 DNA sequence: TGTGCCAGCAGCTCCTACGGCGGGCGGTACCAGTACTTC. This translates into CASSSYGGRYQYF.

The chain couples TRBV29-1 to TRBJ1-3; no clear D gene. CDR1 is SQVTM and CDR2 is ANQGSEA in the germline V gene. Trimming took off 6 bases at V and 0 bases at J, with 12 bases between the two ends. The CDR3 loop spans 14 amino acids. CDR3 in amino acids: CSVTTSHSGNTIYF. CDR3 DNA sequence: TGCAGCGTCACGACTAGCCACTCTGGAAACACCATATATTTT. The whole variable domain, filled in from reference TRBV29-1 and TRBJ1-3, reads SAVISQKPSRDICQRGTSLTIQCQVDSQVTMMFWYRQQPGQSLTLIATANQGSEATYESGFVIDKFPISRPNLTFSTLTVSNMSPEDSSIYLCSVTTSHSGNTIYFGEGSWLTVV.

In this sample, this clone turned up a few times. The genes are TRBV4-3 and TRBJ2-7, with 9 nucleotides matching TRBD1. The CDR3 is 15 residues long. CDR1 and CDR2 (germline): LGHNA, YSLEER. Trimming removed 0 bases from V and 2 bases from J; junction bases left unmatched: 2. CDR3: CASSQDYRGPYEQYF. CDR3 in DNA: TGCGCCAGCAGCCAAGACTACAGGGGGCCCTACGAGCAGTACTTC.

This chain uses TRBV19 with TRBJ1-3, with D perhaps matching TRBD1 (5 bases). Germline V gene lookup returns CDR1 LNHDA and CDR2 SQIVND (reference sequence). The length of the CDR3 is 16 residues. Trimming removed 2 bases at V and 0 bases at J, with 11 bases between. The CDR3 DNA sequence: TGTGCCAGTAGTATAACCAGGGTCCTCTCTGGAAACACCATATATTTT. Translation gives CASSITRVLSGNTIYF.

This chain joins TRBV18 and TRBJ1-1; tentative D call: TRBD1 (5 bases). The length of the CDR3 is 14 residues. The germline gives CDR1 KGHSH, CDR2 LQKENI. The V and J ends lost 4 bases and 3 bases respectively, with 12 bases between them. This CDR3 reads CASSRLGQDTEAFF. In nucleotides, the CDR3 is TGTGCCAGCTCACGCTTGGGGCAGGACACTGAAGCTTTCTTT.

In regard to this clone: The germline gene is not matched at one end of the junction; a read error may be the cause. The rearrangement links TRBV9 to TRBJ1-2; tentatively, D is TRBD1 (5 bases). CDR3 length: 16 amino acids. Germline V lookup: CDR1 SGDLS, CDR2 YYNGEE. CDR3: CASSVVSSQGYYGYPF. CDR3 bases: TGTGCCAGCAGCGTAGTTTCGAGTCAGGGCTACTATGGCTACCCCTTC.

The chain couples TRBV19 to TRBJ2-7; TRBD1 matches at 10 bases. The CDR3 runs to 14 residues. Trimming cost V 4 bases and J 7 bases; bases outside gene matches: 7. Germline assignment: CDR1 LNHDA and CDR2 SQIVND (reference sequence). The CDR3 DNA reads TGTGCCAGTAGTACCCGACAGGGGGCGTCGGAGCAGTACTTC. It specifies CASSTRQGASEQYF.

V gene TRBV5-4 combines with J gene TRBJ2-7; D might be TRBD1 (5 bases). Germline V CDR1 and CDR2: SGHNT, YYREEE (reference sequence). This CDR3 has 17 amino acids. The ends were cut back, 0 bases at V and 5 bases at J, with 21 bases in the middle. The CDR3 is CASSLGGRAFAYNEQYF. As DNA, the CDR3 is TGTGCCAGCAGCTTGGGGGGCAGGGCATTCGCTTACAACGAGCAGTACTTC.

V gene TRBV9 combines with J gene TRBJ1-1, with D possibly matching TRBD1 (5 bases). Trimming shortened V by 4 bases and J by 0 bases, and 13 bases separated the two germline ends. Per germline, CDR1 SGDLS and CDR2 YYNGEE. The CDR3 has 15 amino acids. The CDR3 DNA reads TGTGCCAGCAGCCCCATTAGGACATTGAACACTGAAGCTTTCTTT. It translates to CASSPIRTLNTEAFF.

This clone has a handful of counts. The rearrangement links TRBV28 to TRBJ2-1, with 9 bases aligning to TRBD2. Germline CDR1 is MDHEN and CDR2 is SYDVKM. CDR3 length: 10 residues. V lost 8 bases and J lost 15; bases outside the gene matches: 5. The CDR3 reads CASRGLAPFF. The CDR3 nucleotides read TGTGCCAGCCGGGGACTAGCCCCGTTCTTC.

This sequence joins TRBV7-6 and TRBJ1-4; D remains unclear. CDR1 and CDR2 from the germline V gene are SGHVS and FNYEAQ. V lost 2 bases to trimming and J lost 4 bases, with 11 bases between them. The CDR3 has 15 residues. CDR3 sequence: CASSLTGVDNEKLFF. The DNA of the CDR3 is TGTGCCAGCAGCTTAACCGGGGTGGATAATGAAAAACTGTTTTTT.

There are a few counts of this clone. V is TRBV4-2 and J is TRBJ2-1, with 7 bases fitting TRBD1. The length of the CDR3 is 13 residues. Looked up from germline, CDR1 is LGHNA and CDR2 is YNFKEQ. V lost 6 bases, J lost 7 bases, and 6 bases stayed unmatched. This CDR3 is CASSRDSANEQFF. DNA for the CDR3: TGTGCCAGCAGTAGGGACAGTGCTAATGAGCAGTTCTTC.

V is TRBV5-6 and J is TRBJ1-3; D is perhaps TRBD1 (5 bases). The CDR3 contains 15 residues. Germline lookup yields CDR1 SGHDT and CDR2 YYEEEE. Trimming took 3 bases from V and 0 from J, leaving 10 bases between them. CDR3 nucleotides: TGTGCCAGCAGCTCGACAGTTAGCTCTGGAAACACCATATATTTT. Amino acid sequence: CASSSTVSSGNTIYF.

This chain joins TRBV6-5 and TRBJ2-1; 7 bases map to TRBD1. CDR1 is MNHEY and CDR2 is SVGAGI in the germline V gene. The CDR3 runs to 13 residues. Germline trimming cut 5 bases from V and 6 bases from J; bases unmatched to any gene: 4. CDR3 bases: TGTGCCAGCAGTAGGGACAGCTCCAATGAGCAGTTCTTC. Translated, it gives CASSRDSSNEQFF.

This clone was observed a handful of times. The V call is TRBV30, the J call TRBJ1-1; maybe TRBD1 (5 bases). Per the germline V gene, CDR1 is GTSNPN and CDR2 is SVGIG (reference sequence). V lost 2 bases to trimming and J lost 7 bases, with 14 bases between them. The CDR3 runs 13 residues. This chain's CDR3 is CAWSTQEWSEAFF. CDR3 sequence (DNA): TGTGCCTGGAGTACACAGGAGTGGAGTGAAGCTTTCTTT.

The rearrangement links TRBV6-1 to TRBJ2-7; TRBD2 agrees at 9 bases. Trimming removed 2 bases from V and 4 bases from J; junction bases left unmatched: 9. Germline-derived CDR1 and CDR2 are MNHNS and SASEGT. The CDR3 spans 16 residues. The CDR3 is CASSEYGLAGLYEQYF. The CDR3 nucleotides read TGTGCCAGCAGTGAATATGGGCTAGCGGGGTTGTACGAGCAGTACTTC.

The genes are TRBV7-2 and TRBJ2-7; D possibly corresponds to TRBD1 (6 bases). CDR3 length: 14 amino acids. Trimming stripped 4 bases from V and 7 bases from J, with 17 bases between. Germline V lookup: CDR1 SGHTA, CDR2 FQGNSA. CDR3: CASSSHKDRREQYF. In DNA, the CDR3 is TGTGCCAGCAGCTCGCATAAGGACAGAAGGGAGCAGTACTTC.

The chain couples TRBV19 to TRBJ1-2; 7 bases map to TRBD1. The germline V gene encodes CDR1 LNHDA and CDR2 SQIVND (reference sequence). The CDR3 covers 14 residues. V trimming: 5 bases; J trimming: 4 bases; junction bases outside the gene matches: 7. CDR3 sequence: CASSRQGFSYGYTF. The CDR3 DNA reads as TGTGCCAGTAGTCGACAGGGATTCTCCTATGGCTACACCTTC.

The CDR3 bases are TGTGCCAGCAGCGCCGGGACTCAACGCTACAATGAGCAGTTCTTC. It encodes CASSAGTQRYNEQFF. This chain uses TRBV9 with TRBJ2-1; the D gene is possibly TRBD2 (6 bases). The germline gives CDR1 SGDLS, CDR2 YYNGEE. The CDR3 loop spans 15 amino acids. V was pared by 3 bases and J by 3 bases, with 13 bases between.

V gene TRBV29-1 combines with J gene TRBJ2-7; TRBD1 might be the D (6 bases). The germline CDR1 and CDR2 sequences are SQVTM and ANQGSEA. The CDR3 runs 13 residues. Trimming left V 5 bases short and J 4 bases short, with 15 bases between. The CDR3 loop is CSVTRDTVYEQYF. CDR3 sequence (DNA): TGCAGCGTTACACGGGACACCGTTTACGAGCAGTACTTC.